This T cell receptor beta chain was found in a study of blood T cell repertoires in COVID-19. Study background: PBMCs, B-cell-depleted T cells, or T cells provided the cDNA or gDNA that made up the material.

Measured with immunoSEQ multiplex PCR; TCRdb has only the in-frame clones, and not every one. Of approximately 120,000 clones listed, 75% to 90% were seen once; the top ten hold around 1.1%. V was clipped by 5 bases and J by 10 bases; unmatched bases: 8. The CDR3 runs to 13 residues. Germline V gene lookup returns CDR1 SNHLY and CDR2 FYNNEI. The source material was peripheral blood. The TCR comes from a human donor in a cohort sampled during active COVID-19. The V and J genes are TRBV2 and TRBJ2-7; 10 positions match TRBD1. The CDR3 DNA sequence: TGTGCCAGCAGTATCCGGGACAGGGGACTTCAGTACTTC. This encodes CASSIRDRGLQYF.